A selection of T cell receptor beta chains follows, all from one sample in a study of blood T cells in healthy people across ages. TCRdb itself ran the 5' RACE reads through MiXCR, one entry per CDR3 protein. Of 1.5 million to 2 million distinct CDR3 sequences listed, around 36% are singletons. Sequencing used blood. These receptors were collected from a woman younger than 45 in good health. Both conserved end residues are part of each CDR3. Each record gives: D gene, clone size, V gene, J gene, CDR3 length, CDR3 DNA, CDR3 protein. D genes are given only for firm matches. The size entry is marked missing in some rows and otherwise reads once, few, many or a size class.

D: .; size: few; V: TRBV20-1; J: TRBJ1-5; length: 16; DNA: TGCAGTGCTAGGAGCAGAACGGATTATAGCAATCAGCCCCAGCATTTT; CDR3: CSARSRTDYSNQPQHF
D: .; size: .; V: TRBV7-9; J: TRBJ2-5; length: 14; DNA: TGTGCCAGCAGCTTAGACGGGACGAAAGAGACCCAGTACTTC; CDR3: CASSLDGTKETQYF
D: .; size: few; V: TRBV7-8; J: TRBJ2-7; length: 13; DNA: TGTGCCAGCAGCTTAGCGCCAGACTACGAGCAGTACTTC; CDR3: CASSLAPDYEQYF
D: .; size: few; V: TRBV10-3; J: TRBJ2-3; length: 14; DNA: TGTGCCATCAGCAACACCGGGGGCACAGATACGCAGTATTTT; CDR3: CAISNTGGTDTQYF
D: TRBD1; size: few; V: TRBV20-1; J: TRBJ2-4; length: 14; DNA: TGCAGTGCTAGAAGGACAGGGGTCCGGGACATTCAGTACTTC; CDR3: CSARRTGVRDIQYF
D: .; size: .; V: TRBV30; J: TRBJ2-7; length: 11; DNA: TGTGCCTGGGGCCCACAGTGGGAGCAGTACTTC; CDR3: CAWGPQWEQYF
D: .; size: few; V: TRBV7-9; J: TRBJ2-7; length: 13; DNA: TGTGCCAGCAGTTACACTGGGGAAGGTTTGGGGTACTTC; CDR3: CASSYTGEGLGYF
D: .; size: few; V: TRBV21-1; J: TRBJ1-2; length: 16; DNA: TGTGCCAGCAGCAGCCTCAGGGGACAGGGAGATTGCGGCTACACCTTC; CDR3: CASSSLRGQGDCGYTF
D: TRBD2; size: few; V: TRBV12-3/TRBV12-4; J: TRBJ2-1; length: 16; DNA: TGTGCCAGCAGTTTACGCGGCGGGGGGACCTACAATGAGCAGTTCTTC; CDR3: CASSLRGGGTYNEQFF
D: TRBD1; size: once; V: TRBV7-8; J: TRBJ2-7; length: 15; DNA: TGTGCCAGCAGCCCCGGGTCAGGGGGAATATACGAGCAGTACTTC; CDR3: CASSPGSGGIYEQYF
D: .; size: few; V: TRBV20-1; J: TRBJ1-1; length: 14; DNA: TGCAGTGCTAGAGAAGGGTTTCCGAACACTGAAGCTTTCTTT; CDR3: CSAREGFPNTEAFF
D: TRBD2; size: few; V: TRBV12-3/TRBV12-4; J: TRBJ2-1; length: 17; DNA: TGTGCCAGCAGCTTCCCTAGCGGGGGGTACCCCTACAATGAGCAGTTCTTC; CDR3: CASSFPSGGYPYNEQFF
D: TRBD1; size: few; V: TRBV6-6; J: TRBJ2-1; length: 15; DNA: TGTGCCAGCAGCCAACAGGGACAGGGGTACAATGAGCAGTTCTTC; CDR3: CASSQQGQGYNEQFF
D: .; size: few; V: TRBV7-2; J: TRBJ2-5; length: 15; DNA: TGTGCCAGCAGCCCCGGACCTGGGAGGCGGGAGACCCAGTACTTC; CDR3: CASSPGPGRRETQYF
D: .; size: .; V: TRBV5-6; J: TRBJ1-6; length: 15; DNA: TGTGCCAGCAGCTTGGGGGCAGGGTGCAATTCACCCCTCCACTTT; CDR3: CASSLGAGCNSPLHF
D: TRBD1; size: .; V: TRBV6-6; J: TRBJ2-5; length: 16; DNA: TGTGCCAGCAGGCCCGCGGGGGACAGGGGTATAGAGACCCAGTACTTC; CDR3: CASRPAGDRGIETQYF
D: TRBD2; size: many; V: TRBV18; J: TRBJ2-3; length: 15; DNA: TGTGCCAGCTCCCCACTAGCGGCGGGTACAGATACGCAGTATTTT; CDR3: CASSPLAAGTDTQYF
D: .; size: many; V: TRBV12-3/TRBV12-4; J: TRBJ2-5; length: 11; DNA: TGCGCCAGCAGCTTGAAAGAGACCCAGTACTTC; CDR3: CASSLKETQYF
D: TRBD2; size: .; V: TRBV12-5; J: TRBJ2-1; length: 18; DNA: TGTGCTAGTGGTTTGGACTTTGCGAGAGCGGGAGACTACAATGAGCAGTTCTTC; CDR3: CASGLDFARAGDYNEQFF
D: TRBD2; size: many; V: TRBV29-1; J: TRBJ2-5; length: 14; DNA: TGCAGCGTGGGGAGCGGGGGTCTTGAAGAGACCCAGTACTTC; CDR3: CSVGSGGLEETQYF
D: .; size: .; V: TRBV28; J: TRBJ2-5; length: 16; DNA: TGTGCCAGCAGTGCCGGGACAACAGCGTACCAAGAGACCCAGTACTTC; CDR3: CASSAGTTAYQETQYF
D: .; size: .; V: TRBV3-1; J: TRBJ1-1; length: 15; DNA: TGTGCCAGCAGCCAAAGTCTTGGGGGGTGGACTGAAGCTTTCTTT; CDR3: CASSQSLGGWTEAFF
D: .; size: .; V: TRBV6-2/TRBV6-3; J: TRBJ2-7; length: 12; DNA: TGTGCCACCGGGGTAGCGGCCTACGAGCAGTACTTC; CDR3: CATGVAAYEQYF
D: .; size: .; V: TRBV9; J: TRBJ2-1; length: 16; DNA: TGTGCCAGCAGACCGGGGGCGGCGAGCTCCTACAATGAGCAGTTCTTC; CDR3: CASRPGAASSYNEQFF
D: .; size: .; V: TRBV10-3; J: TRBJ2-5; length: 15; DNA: TGTGCCATCAGGGATTTAGCGGAGGGCGGAGAGACCCAGTACTTC; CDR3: CAIRDLAEGGETQYF
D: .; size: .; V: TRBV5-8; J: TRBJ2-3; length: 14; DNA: TGTGCCAGCAGCACCTTTACTAGCACAGATACGCAGTATTTT; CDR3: CASSTFTSTDTQYF
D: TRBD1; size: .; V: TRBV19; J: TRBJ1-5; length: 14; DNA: TGTGCCAGTAGCACAGGGGATCACAATCAGCCCCAGCATTTT; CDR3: CASSTGDHNQPQHF
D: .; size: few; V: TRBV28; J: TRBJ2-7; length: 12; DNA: TGTGCCAGCAGTTTTGGGTCCCCCGAGCAGTACTTC; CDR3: CASSFGSPEQYF
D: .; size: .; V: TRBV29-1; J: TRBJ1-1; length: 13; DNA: TGCAGCGTCCGGGGACGGACTAACACTGAAGCTTTCTTT; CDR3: CSVRGRTNTEAFF
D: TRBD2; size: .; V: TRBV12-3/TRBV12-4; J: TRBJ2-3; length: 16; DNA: TGTGCCAGCAGCTCGACCGGGGGGTCAGGCGCAGATACGCAGTATTTT; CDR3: CASSSTGGSGADTQYF
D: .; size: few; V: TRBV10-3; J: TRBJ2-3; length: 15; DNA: TGTGCCTCCCGGACCGCCGAATTAACTACAGATACGCAGTATTTT; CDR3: CASRTAELTTDTQYF
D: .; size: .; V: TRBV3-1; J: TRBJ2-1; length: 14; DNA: TGTGCCAGCAGCCAAGAGGCACGATACAATGAGCAGTTCTTC; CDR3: CASSQEARYNEQFF
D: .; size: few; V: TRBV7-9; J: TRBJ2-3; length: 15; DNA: TGTGCCAGCAGCTCTTTATCGTCAGGGTCAGATACGCAGTATTTT; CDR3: CASSSLSSGSDTQYF
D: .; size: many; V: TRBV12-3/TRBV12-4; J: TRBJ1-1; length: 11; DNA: TGTGCCAGCAGCCCGAACACTGAAGCTTTCTTT; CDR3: CASSPNTEAFF
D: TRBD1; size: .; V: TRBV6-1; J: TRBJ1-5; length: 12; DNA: TGTGCCAGCACCCAGGGGGCTCAGCCCCAGCATTTT; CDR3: CASTQGAQPQHF
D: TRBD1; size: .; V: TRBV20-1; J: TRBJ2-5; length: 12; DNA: TGCAGTGCCAAGGGACAGACAGAGACCCAGTACTTC; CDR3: CSAKGQTETQYF
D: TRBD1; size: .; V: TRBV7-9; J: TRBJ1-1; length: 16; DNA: TGTGCCAGCAGCCAGATGGACAGGGCGGCTTACACTGAAGCTTTCTTT; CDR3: CASSQMDRAAYTEAFF
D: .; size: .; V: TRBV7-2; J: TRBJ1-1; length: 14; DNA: TGTGCCAGCAGCTGCGGACACATGAACACTGAAGCTTTCTTT; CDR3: CASSCGHMNTEAFF
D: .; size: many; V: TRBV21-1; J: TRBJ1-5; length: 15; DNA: TGTGCCAGCAGCCCAGCGGGGGACCCAAATCAGCCCCAGCATTTT; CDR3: CASSPAGDPNQPQHF
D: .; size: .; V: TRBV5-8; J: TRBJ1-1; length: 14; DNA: TGTGCCAGCAGCTTGGGAGTCCGAAACACTGAAGCTTTCTTT; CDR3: CASSLGVRNTEAFF
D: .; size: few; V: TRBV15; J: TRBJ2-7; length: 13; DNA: TGTGCCACCAGTGGTGTAGAATCCTACGAGCAGTACTTC; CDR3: CATSGVESYEQYF